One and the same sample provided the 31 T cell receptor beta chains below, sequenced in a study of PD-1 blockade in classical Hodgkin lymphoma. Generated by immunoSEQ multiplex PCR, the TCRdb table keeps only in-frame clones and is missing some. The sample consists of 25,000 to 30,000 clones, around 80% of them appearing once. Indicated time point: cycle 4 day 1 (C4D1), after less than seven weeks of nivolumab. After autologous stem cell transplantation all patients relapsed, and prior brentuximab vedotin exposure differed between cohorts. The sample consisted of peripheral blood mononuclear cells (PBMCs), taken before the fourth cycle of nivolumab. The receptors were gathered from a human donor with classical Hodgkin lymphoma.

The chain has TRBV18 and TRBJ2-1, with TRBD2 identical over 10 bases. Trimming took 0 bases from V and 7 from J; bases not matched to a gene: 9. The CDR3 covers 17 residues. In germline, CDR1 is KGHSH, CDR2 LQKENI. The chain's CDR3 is CASSPPRLAGGPNEQFF. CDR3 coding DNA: TGTGCCAGCTCACCACCGAGACTAGCGGGCGGGCCAAATGAGCAGTTCTTC.

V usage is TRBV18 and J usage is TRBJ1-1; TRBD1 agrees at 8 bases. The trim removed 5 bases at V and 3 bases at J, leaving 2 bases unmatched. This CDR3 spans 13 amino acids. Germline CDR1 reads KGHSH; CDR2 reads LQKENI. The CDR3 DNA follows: TGTGCCAGCTCATCGGACAGGGACACTGAAGCTTTCTTT. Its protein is CASSSDRDTEAFF. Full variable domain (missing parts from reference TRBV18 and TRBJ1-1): NAGVMQNPRHLVRRRGQEARLRCSPMKGHSHVYWYRQLPEEGLKFMVYLQKENIIDESGMPKERFSAEFPKEGPSILRIQQVVRGDSAAYFCASSSDRDTEAFFGQGTRLTVV.

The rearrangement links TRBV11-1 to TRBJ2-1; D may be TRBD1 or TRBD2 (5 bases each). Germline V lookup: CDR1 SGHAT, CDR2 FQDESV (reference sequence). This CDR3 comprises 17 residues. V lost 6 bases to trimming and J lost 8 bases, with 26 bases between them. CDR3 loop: CASRPRWGRDLSDEQFF. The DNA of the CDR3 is TGTGCCAGCAGGCCTCGGTGGGGACGGGACCTGAGCGATGAGCAGTTCTTC.

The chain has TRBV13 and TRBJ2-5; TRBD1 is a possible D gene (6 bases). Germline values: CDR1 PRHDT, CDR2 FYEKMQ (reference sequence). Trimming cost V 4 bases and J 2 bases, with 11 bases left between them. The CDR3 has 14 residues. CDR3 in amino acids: CASSSTGLQETQYF. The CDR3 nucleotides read TGTGCCAGCAGCTCGACAGGTCTACAAGAGACCCAGTACTTC.

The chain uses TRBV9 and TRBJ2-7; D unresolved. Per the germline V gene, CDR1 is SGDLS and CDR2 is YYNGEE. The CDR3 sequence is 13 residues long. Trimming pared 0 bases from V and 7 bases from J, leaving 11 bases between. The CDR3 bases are TGTGCCAGCAGCGTAGAAGGGTTCCGGGAGCAGTACTTC. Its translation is CASSVEGFREQYF.

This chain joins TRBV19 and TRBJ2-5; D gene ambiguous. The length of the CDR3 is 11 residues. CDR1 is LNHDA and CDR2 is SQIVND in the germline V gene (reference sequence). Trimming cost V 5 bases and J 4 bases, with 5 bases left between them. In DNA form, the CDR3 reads TGTGCCAGTAGTCTCGGAGAGACCCAGTACTTC. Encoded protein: CASSLGETQYF. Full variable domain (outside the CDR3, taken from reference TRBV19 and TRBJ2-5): DGGITQSPKYLFRKEGQNVTLSCEQNLNHDAMYWYRQDPGQGLRLIYYSQIVNDFQKGDIAEGYSVSREKKESFPLTVTSAQKNPTAFYLCASSLGETQYFGPGTRLLVL.

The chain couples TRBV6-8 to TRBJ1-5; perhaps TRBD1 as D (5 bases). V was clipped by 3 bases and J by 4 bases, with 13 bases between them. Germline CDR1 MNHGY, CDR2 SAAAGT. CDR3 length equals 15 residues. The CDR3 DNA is TGTGCCAGCAGTTATACGGGGGAATGGAATCAGCCCCAGCATTTT. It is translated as CASSYTGEWNQPQHF.

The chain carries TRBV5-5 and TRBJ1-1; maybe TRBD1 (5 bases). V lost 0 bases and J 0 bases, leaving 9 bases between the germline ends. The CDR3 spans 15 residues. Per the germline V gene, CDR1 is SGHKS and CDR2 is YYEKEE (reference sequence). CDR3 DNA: TGTGCCAGCAGCTTGGCCAGGACACTGAACACTGAAGCTTTCTTT. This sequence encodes CASSLARTLNTEAFF.

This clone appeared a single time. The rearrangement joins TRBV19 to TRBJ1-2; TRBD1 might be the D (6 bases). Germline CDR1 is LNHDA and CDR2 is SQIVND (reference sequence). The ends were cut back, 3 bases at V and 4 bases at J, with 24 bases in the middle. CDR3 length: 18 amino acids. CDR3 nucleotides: TGTGCCAGTAGTATTAAAGGGGGATGGGGTCCCCGCTTCTATGGCTACACCTTC. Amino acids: CASSIKGGWGPRFYGYTF.

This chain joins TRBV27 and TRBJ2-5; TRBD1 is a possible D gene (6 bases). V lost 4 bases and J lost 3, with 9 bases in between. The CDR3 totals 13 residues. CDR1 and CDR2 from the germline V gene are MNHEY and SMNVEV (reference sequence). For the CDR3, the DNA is TGTGCCAGCAGTTGGACAGTGAAAGAGACCCAGTACTTC. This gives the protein CASSWTVKETQYF.

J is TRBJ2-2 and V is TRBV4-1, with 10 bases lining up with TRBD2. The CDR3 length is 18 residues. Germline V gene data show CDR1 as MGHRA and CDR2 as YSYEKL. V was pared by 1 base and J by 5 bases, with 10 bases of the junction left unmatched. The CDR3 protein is CASSQGTLAGVGTGELFF. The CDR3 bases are TGCGCCAGCAGCCAAGGAACTCTAGCGGGAGTTGGGACCGGGGAGCTGTTTTTT.

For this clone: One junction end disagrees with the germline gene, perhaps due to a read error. CDR3: CASSLAGPLTDTQYF. CDR3 DNA sequence: TGTGCCAGCAGCCTAGCGGGGCCTCTCACAGATACGCAGTATTTT. The J gene is TRBJ2-3, the V gene TRBV7-9; 9 nucleotides line up with TRBD2. The CDR3 runs 15 residues. CDR1 and CDR2 (germline): SEHNR, FQNEAQ (reference sequence). The entire variable domain, with the rest obtained from reference TRBV7-9 and TRBJ2-3, is as follows: DTGVSQNPRHKITKRGQNVTFRCDPISEHNRLYWYRQTLGQGPEFLTYFQNEAQLEKSRLLSDRFSAERPKGSFSTLEIQRTEQGDSAMYLCASSLAGPLTDTQYFGPGTRLTVL.

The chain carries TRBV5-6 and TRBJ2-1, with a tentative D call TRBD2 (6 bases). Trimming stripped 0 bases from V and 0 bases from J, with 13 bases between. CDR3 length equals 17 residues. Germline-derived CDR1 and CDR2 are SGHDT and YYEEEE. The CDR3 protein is CASSLGETRRSYNEQFF. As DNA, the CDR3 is TGTGCCAGCAGCTTGGGGGAGACTAGACGCTCCTACAATGAGCAGTTCTTC. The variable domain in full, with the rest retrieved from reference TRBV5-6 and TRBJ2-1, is DAGVTQSPTHLIKTRGQQVTLRCSPKSGHDTVSWYQQALGQGPQFIFQYYEEEERQRGNFPDRFSGHQFPNYSSELNVNALLLGDSALYLCASSLGETRRSYNEQFFGPGTRLTVL.

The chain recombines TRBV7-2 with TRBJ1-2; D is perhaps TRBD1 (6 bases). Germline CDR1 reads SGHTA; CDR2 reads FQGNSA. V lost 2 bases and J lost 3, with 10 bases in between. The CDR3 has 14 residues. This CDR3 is CASSLTGGDYGYTF. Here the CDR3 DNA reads TGTGCCAGCAGCTTAACCGGGGGCGACTATGGCTACACCTTC.

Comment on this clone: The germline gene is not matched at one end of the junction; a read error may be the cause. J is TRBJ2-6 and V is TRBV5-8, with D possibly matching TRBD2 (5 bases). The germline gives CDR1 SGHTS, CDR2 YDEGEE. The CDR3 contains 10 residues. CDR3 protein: CASSSAIGAF. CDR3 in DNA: TGTGCCAGCAGCTCAGCAATCGGGGCTTTC.

The DNA of the CDR3 is TGTGCCAGCAGCTTAACTAGCGGAAGAGGCCTGTTCTTC. Translation gives CASSLTSGRGLFF. The chain couples TRBV7-6 to TRBJ2-1; 8 nucleotides line up with TRBD2. The CDR3 spans 13 residues. V dropped 2 bases and J dropped 15; count of bases not matched to a gene: 9. The germline V gene encodes CDR1 SGHVS and CDR2 FNYEAQ. The whole variable domain, remainder taken from reference TRBV7-6 and TRBJ2-1, is GAGVSQSPRYKVTKRGQDVALRCDPISGHVSLYWYRQALGQGPEFLTYFNYEAQQDKSGLPNDRFSAERPEGSISTLTIQRTEQRDSAMYRCASSLTSGRGLFFGPGTRLTVL.

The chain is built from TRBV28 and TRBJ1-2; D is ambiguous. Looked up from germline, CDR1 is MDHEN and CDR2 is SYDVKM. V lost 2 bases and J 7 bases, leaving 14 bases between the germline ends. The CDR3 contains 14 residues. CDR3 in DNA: TGTGCCAGCAGTTTAAGGATCGCGGATTTTGGCTACACCTTC. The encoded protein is CASSLRIADFGYTF.

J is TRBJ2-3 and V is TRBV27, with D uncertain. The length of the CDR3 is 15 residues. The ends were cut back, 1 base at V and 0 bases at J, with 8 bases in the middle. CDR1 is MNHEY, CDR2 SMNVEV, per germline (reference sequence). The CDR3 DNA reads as TGTGCCAGCAGTTTATGGCCCCTTAGCACAGATACGCAGTATTTT. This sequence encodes CASSLWPLSTDTQYF.

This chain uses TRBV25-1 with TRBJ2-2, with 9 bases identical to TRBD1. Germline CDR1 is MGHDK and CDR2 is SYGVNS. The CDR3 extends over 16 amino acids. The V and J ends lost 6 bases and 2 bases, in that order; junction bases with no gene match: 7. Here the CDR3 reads CASRPTGGLNTGELFF. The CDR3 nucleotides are TGTGCCAGCAGACCCACAGGGGGCCTTAACACCGGGGAGCTGTTTTTT.

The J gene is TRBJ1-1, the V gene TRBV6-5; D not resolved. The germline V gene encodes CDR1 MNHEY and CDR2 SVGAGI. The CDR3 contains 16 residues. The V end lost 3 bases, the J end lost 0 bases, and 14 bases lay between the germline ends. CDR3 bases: TGTGCCAGCAGTTATGGGCCAGGCCTTCTGAACACTGAAGCTTTCTTT. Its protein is CASSYGPGLLNTEAFF.

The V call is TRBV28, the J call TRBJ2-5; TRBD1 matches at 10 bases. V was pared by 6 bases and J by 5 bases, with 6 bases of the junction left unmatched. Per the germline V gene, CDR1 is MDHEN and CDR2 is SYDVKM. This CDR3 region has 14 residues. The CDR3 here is CASRPGQGWETQYF. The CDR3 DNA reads TGTGCCAGCAGGCCGGGACAGGGGTGGGAGACCCAGTACTTC. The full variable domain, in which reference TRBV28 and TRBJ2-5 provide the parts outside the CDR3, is DVKVTQSSRYLVKRTGEKVFLECVQDMDHENMFWYRQDPGLGLRLIYFSYDVKMKEKGDIPEGYSVSREKKERFSLILESASTNQTSMYLCASRPGQGWETQYFGPGTRLLVL.

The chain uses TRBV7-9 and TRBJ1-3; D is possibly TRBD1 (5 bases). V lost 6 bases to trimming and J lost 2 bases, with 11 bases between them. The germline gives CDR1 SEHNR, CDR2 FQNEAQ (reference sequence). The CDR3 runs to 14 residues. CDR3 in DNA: TGTGCCAGCAGTGTAGCGGGGGCTGGAAACACCATATATTTT. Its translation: CASSVAGAGNTIYF.

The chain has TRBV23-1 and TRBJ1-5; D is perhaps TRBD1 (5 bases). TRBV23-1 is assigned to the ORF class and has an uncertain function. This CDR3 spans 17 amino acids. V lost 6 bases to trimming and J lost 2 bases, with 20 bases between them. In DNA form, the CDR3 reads TGCGCCAGCAGCCCCCTTACCTTGGGGGGAGGCAATCAGCCCCAGCATTTT. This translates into CASSPLTLGGGNQPQHF.

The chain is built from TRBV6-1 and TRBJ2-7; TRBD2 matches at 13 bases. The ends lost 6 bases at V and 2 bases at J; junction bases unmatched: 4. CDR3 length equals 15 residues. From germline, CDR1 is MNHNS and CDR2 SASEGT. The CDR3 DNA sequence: TGTGCCAGCAGCGAGGGACTAGCGGGACCCTACGAGCAGTACTTC. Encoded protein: CASSEGLAGPYEQYF.

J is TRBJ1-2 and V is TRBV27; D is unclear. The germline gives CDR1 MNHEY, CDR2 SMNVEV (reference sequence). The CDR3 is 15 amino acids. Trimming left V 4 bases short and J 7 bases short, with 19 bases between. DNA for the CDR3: TGTGCCAGCAGTTCCATTTCTGGCCATCCCAGTGGCTACACCTTC. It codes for CASSSISGHPSGYTF.

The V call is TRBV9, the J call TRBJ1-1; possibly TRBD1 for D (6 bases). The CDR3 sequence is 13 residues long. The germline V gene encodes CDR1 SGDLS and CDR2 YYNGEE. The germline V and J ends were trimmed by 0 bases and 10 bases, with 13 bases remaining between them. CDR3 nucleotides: TGTGCCAGCAGCGTAGGTCCCTCGACAGGAGCTTTCTTT. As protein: CASSVGPSTGAFF.

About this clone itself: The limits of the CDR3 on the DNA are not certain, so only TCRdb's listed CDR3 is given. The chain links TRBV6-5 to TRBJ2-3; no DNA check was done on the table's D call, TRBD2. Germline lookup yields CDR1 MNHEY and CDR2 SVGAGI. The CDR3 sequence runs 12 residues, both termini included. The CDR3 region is CASSSSGDTQYF.

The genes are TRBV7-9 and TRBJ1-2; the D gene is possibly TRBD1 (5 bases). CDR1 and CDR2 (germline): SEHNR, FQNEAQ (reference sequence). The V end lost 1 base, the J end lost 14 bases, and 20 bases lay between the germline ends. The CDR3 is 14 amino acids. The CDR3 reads CASSLGQSAEGRTF. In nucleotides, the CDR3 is TGTGCCAGCAGCTTAGGACAGTCAGCAGAGGGGAGGACCTTC.

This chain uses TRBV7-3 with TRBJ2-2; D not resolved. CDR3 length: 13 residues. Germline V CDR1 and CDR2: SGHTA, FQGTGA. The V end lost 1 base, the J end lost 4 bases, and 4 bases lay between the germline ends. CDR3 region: CASSLRRTGELFF. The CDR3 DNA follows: TGTGCCAGCAGCTTAAGGCGCACCGGGGAGCTGTTTTTT.

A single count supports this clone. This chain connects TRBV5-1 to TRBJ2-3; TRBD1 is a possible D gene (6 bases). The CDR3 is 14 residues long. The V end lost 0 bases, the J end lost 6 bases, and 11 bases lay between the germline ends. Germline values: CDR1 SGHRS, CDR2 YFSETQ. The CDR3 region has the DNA TGCGCCAGCAGCTTGGACAGGGTTGGGGATACGCAGTATTTT. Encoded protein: CASSLDRVGDTQYF.

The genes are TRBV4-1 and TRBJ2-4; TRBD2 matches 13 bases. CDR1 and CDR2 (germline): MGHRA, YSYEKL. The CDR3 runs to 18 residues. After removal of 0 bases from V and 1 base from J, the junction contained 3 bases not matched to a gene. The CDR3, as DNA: TGCGCCAGCAGCCAAGACGAGACTAGCGGGAGGGCCAAAAACATTCAGTACTTC. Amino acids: CASSQDETSGRAKNIQYF.